Listed below are T cell receptor beta chains from one sample, sequenced in a study of blood T cell repertoires in COVID-19. Assay: immunoSEQ multiplex PCR; the TCRdb copy retains only in-frame clones and omits some. The table shows approximately 150,000 clones, with roughly four fifths occurring only once. Sequencing was done on a sample of PBMCs or T cells enriched from blood (not recorded which). All receptors come from a woman between 50 and 59 years old with acute COVID-19. CDR3s include the opening cysteine and the closing phenylalanine or tryptophan. Fields, in order: V gene, CDR3 length, D gene, CDR3 protein. The D gene is left open where the match is weak.

V gene: TRBV19; CDR3 length: 16; D gene: TRBD1; CDR3 protein: CASSTRQGLADQPQHF
V gene: TRBV10-1; CDR3 length: 14; D gene: TRBD2; CDR3 protein: CASSRDYNTGELFF
V gene: TRBV19; CDR3 length: 14; D gene: -; CDR3 protein: CASSIGRTNYGYTF
V gene: TRBV6-5; CDR3 length: 12; D gene: TRBD1; CDR3 protein: CASETGLGEAFF
V gene: TRBV30; CDR3 length: 13; D gene: -; CDR3 protein: CAWSHGSGSEAFF
V gene: TRBV27; CDR3 length: 13; D gene: TRBD2; CDR3 protein: CASGDAGANEQFF
V gene: TRBV7-9; CDR3 length: 14; D gene: -; CDR3 protein: CASSSTGSGNTIYF
V gene: TRBV7-8; CDR3 length: 15; D gene: -; CDR3 protein: CASSLAHSSNYGYTF
V gene: TRBV9; CDR3 length: 15; D gene: -; CDR3 protein: CASSVASPSGNTIYF
V gene: TRBV12-3/TRBV12-4; CDR3 length: 11; D gene: -; CDR3 protein: CASSGLGTRSF
V gene: TRBV7-3; CDR3 length: 13; D gene: -; CDR3 protein: CARSGGKIDTQYF
V gene: TRBV5-5; CDR3 length: 14; D gene: TRBD1; CDR3 protein: CASSLQQGSYGYTF
V gene: TRBV3-1/TRBV3-2; CDR3 length: 17; D gene: TRBD2; CDR3 protein: CASSQVSGSRPTDTQYF
V gene: TRBV1; CDR3 length: 15; D gene: -; CDR3 protein: CTSRKDGTIQETQYF
V gene: TRBV6-5; CDR3 length: 13; D gene: -; CDR3 protein: CASSEALGTEAFF
V gene: TRBV6-5; CDR3 length: 15; D gene: -; CDR3 protein: CASSSRWGHGYGYTF
V gene: TRBV18; CDR3 length: 16; D gene: -; CDR3 protein: CASSPPKGVRNTEAFF
V gene: TRBV25-1; CDR3 length: 15; D gene: TRBD1; CDR3 protein: CASSEFGTGGREQYF